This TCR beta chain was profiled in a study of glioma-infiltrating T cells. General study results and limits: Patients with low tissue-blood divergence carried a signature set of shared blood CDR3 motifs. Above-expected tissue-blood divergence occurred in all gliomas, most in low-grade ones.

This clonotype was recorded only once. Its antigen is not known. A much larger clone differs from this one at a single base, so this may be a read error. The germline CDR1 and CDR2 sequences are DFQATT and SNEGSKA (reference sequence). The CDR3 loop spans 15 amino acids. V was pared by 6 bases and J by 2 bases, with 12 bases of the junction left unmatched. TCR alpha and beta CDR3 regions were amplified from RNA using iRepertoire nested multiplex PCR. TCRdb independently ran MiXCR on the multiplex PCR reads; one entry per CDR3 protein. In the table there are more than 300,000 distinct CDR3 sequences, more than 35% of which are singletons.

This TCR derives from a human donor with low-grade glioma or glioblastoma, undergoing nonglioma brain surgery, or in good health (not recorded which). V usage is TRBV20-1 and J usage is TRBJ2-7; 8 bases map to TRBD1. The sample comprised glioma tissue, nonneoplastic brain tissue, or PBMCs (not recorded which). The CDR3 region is CSARTGQSWAYEQYF. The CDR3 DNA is TGCAGTGCAAGGACAGGGCAAAGTTGGGCCTACGAGCAGTACTTC.